This is a list of T cell receptor beta chains from one sample in a study of cytomegalovirus exposure and HLA in healthy donors. The repertoire was sequenced with immunoSEQ multiplex PCR; TCRdb's copy has only in-frame clones and lacks some. The sample carries about 160,000 clones, roughly 95% recorded once. Sequencing was done on a sample of PBMCs. These receptors all stem from a woman between 18 and 29 years old in good health and CMV-seronegative. Each CDR3 is given with its conserved first and last residue. Each record gives: clone size, V gene, CDR3 length, J gene, D gene, CDR3 protein, CDR3 DNA. A D gene is named only where the DNA matches it firmly. Not every row has a clone size; where given, it reads once, few, many or a size class.

size: .
V: TRBV5-4
length: 17
J: TRBJ2-1
D: .
CDR3: CASSSAAGTINYNEQFF
DNA: TGTGCCAGCAGCTCCGCGGCCGGGACAATAAACTACAATGAGCAGTTCTTC

size: .
V: TRBV9
length: 15
J: TRBJ2-5
D: TRBD2
CDR3: CASSEPIAGQETQYF
DNA: TGTGCCAGCAGCGAACCTATAGCGGGGCAAGAGACCCAGTACTTC

size: .
V: TRBV7-2
length: 18
J: TRBJ2-5
D: TRBD2
CDR3: CASSPGGLAGGRGETQYF
DNA: TGTGCCAGCAGCCCTGGTGGACTAGCGGGGGGGCGCGGGGAGACCCAGTACTTC

size: .
V: TRBV21-1
length: 16
J: TRBJ1-1
D: .
CDR3: CASSPLTGGADTEAFF
DNA: TGTGCCAGCAGCCCACTTACAGGGGGCGCGGACACTGAAGCTTTCTTT

size: once
V: TRBV14
length: 15
J: TRBJ2-3
D: TRBD1
CDR3: CASSQGPGQGDTQYF
DNA: TGTGCCAGCAGCCAAGGGCCGGGACAGGGAGATACGCAGTATTTT

size: .
V: TRBV27
length: 15
J: TRBJ2-7
D: .
CDR3: CASSFGGASSYEQYF
DNA: TGTGCCAGCAGTTTTGGGGGGGCGAGCTCCTACGAGCAGTACTTC

size: .
V: TRBV29-1
length: 12
J: TRBJ1-1
D: .
CDR3: CSALAGVAEAFF
DNA: TGCAGCGCCCTTGCGGGGGTGGCTGAAGCTTTCTTT

size: .
V: TRBV2
length: 14
J: TRBJ1-6
D: .
CDR3: CASSESRANSPLHF
DNA: TGTGCCAGCAGTGAATCCAGGGCTAATTCACCCCTCCACTTT

size: .
V: TRBV2
length: 14
J: TRBJ1-4
D: .
CDR3: CVSKRQATNEKLFF
DNA: TGTGTCAGCAAGCGGCAGGCAACTAATGAAAAACTGTTTTTT

size: .
V: TRBV15
length: 15
J: TRBJ1-5
D: .
CDR3: CATSRQTGPNQPQHF
DNA: TGTGCCACCAGCAGACAGACAGGCCCCAATCAGCCCCAGCATTTT

size: .
V: TRBV19
length: 14
J: TRBJ2-5
D: TRBD1
CDR3: CASSRDRDRETQYF
DNA: TGCGCCAGTAGCCGGGACAGGGATCGAGAGACCCAGTACTTC

size: .
V: TRBV6-1
length: 14
J: TRBJ1-5
D: .
CDR3: CASQGRFSNQPQHF
DNA: TGTGCCAGCCAGGGGCGGTTTAGCAATCAGCCCCAGCATTTT

size: once
V: TRBV7-2
length: 15
J: TRBJ1-6
D: .
CDR3: CASSPRRDRLSPLHF
DNA: TGTGCCAGCAGCCCCCGCCGCGACAGACTCTCACCCCTCCACTTT

size: .
V: TRBV19
length: 14
J: TRBJ2-2
D: .
CDR3: CASSILGGTGELFF
DNA: TGTGCCAGTAGTATTCTTGGGGGGACCGGGGAGCTGTTTTTT